The sequence of this T cell receptor beta chain was determined in a study of control samples from healthy donors and cancer patients. This CDR3 contains 16 residues. In germline, CDR1 is SEHNR, CDR2 FQNEAQ (reference sequence). The V segment lost 5 bases and the J segment 4 bases; nucleotides outside the gene matches: 10. Generated by immunoSEQ multiplex PCR, the TCRdb table keeps only in-frame clones and is missing some. In the table there are approximately 150,000 clones, over 85% of which are singletons. J is TRBJ2-3 and V is TRBV7-9, with 9 bases matching TRBD1. The TCR comes from a man younger than 35 in good health. Sequencing was done on a sample of blood. The CDR3 coding sequence is TGTGCCAGCAGCAGAGCCGGGACAGGGCTAGCAGATACGCAGTATTTT. Protein: CASSRAGTGLADTQYF.